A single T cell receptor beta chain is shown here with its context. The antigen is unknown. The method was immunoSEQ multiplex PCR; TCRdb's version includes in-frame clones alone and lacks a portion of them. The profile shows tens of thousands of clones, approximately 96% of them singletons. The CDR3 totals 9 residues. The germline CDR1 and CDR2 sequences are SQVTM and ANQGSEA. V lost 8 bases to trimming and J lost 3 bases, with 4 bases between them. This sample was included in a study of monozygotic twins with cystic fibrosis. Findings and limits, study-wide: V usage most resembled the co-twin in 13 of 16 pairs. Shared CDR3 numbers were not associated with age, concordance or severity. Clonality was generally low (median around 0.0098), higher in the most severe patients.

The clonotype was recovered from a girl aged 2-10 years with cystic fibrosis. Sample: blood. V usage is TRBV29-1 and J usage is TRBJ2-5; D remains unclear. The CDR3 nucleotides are TGCAGCACCGAAGAGACCCAGTACTTC. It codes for CSTEETQYF.